The T cell receptor (beta chain) under discussion was sequenced for a study of T cells in localized non-small cell lung cancer. In its sample, this clone ranks as large. Its antigen is not identified. This CDR3 has 17 residues. Germline V lookup: CDR1 SGHNT, CDR2 YENEEA. The V and J ends lost 1 base and 4 bases, in that order; junction bases with no gene match: 9. Findings and limits, study-wide: Heterogeneity cannot be ruled out, as sequencing used one tumor region only.

The method was immunoSEQ multiplex PCR; TCRdb's version includes in-frame clones alone and lacks a portion of them. The sample holds roughly 2,100 clones, 20% to 25% seen once. This clonotype was obtained from a male donor older than 55 with stage II lung adenocarcinoma. Sample: lung tumor tissue, taken before any cancer treatment. This chain joins TRBV11-3 and TRBJ2-1; 8 bases are a match to TRBD2. The CDR3 region has the DNA TGTGCCAGCAGCTTAGTCGCCACGGGGGGGAGGTACAATGAGCAGTTCTTC. Its protein product is CASSLVATGGRYNEQFF.